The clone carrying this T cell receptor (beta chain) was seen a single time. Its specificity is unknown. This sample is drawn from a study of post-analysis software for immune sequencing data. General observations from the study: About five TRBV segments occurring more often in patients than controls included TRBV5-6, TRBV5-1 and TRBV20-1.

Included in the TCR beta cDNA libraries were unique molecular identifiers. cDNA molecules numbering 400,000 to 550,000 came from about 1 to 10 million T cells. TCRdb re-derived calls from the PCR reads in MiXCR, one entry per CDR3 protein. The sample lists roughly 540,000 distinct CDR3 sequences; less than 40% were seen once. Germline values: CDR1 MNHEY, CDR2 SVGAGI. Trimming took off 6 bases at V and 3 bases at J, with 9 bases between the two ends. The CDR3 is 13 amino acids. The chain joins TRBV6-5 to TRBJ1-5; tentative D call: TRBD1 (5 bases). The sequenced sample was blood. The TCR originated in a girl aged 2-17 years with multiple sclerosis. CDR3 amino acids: CASRLTANQPQHF. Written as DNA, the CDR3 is TGTGCCAGCAGATTGACAGCCAATCAGCCCCAGCATTTT.